One and the same sample provided the 30 T cell receptor beta chains below, sequenced in a study of control samples from healthy donors and cancer patients. Profiled with immunoSEQ multiplex PCR; TCRdb holds only in-frame clones, not every one. The data hold about 120,000 clones, with 85% to 90% observed a single time. Sequencing input: PBMCs. The receptors stem from a woman aged 45-60 years with colorectal cancer.

The chain employs TRBV9 and TRBJ1-2; D unclear. Germline V CDR1 and CDR2: SGDLS, YYNGEE. The CDR3 has 14 residues. Trimming took 2 bases from V and 4 from J, leaving 12 bases between them. Here the CDR3 DNA reads TGTGCCAGCAGCGTTCTGCTGGGGTCCTATGGCTACACCTTC. Its translation: CASSVLLGSYGYTF.

The V and J genes are TRBV18 and TRBJ1-1; no firm D call. V dropped 4 bases and J dropped 1 base, with 7 bases sitting between them. Germline CDR1 reads KGHSH; CDR2 reads LQKENI. CDR3 size: 13 residues. The CDR3 DNA sequence: TGTGCCAGCTCACAGGGTAAGAACACTGAAGCTTTCTTT. Translating gives CASSQGKNTEAFF.

This clone occurred once. This chain uses TRBV5-1 with TRBJ2-7; tentatively, D is TRBD1 or TRBD2 (6 bases each). This CDR3 comprises 15 residues. The V end lost 0 bases, the J end lost 0 bases, and 10 bases lay between the germline ends. Germline V gene sequence: CDR1 SGHRS, CDR2 YFSETQ. This CDR3 reads CASSLVGGSSYEQYF. The CDR3 region has the DNA TGCGCCAGCAGCTTGGTAGGGGGGAGCTCCTACGAGCAGTACTTC.

This clone was recorded only once. The chain couples TRBV15 to TRBJ1-5, with D possibly being TRBD1 (6 bases). The germline V gene has CDR1 LNHNV and CDR2 YYDKDF (reference sequence). The CDR3 has 17 residues. V lost 3 bases and J lost 2, with 17 bases in between. CDR3 residues: CATSRSEGTPGNQPQHF. CDR3 nucleotide sequence: TGTGCCACCAGCAGGTCAGAGGGGACACCAGGCAATCAGCCCCAGCATTTT.

The chain carries TRBV2 and TRBJ2-1; TRBD2 agrees at 12 bases. V was clipped by 8 bases and J by 9 bases; unmatched bases: 5. The CDR3 covers 13 residues. The germline V gene encodes CDR1 SNHLY and CDR2 FYNNEI. The CDR3 is CASRLAGVGEQFF. The CDR3 DNA reads as TGTGCCAGCCGACTAGCGGGAGTCGGTGAGCAGTTCTTC.

The chain employs TRBV7-2 and TRBJ1-3; the D is unclear. Germline V CDR1 and CDR2: SGHTA, FQGNSA. Trimming shortened V by 2 bases and J by 0 bases, and 11 bases separated the two germline ends. There are 16 residues in the CDR3. The CDR3 bases are TGTGCCAGCAGCTTATCATCAGCTTCCTCTGGAAACACCATATATTTT. This sequence encodes CASSLSSASSGNTIYF.

CDR3 in amino acids: CASSLDSWGETQYF. In DNA, the CDR3 is TGCGCCAGCAGCTTGGATTCCTGGGGGGAGACCCAGTACTTC. This chain connects TRBV5-1 to TRBJ2-5; D possibly matches TRBD1 or TRBD2 (5 bases each). This CDR3 comprises 14 residues. Germline V CDR1 and CDR2: SGHRS, YFSETQ. The ends were cut back, 0 bases at V and 5 bases at J, with 11 bases in the middle.

The chain is built from TRBV5-1 and TRBJ2-1; 7 bases line up with TRBD2. V dropped 0 bases and J dropped 7; count of bases not matched to a gene: 7. This CDR3 is 15 amino acids long. Germline values: CDR1 SGHRS, CDR2 YFSETQ. The CDR3 reads CASSLVAGEGNEQFF. As DNA, the CDR3 is TGCGCCAGCAGCTTGGTGGCGGGGGAAGGGAATGAGCAGTTCTTC.

The CDR3 coding sequence is TGTGCCATCAGTGAGTCAGCTCTCTACGAGCAGTACTTC. This sequence encodes CAISESALYEQYF. The V and J genes are TRBV10-3 and TRBJ2-7; D not certain. This CDR3 is 13 amino acids long. V dropped 0 bases and J dropped 3 bases, with 6 bases sitting between them. Germline V lookup: CDR1 ENHRY, CDR2 SYGVKD.

This rearrangement joins TRBV12-3 or TRBV12-4 to TRBJ1-1; D not certain. This CDR3 region has 13 residues. V lost 1 base, J lost 10 bases, and 13 bases lay in between. The CDR3 coding sequence is TGTGCCAGCAGTTTAGGGTCGGGCTCAGGAGCTTTCTTT. This translates into CASSLGSGSGAFF.

CDR3 region: CAILEPSGRGEQYF. In nucleotides, the CDR3 is TGTGCCATTCTGGAACCTAGCGGGAGGGGCGAGCAGTACTTC. The chain recombines TRBV10-3 with TRBJ2-7; TRBD2 aligns across 12 bases. V gave up 9 bases and J gave up 6 bases; unmatched junction bases: 9. Germline CDR1 ENHRY, CDR2 SYGVKD. CDR3 length equals 14 residues.

The rearrangement joins TRBV7-6 to TRBJ2-3, with 7 positions matching TRBD2. V gave up 4 bases and J gave up 10 bases; unmatched junction bases: 8. CDR3 length: 13 amino acids. Germline V gene data show CDR1 as SGHVS and CDR2 as FNYEAQ. CDR3 sequence (DNA): TGTGCCAGCAGCTCGCCACTGGCGGGGGCGCAGTATTTT. This codes for CASSSPLAGAQYF.

The chain is built from TRBV6-5 and TRBJ1-1; TRBD1 is a possible D gene (6 bases). Trimming left V 2 bases short and J 2 bases short, with 12 bases between. CDR3 length: 15 residues. Germline-derived CDR1 and CDR2 are MNHEY and SVGAGI. This CDR3 is CASSYKGTFNTEAFF. The CDR3 nucleotides are TGTGCCAGCAGTTACAAAGGGACATTCAACACTGAAGCTTTCTTT.

V usage is TRBV7-6 and J usage is TRBJ2-3; 10 bases match TRBD2. The CDR3 has 16 amino acids. Germline V CDR1 and CDR2: SGHVS, FNYEAQ. After removal of 4 bases from V and 0 bases from J, the junction contained 4 bases not matched to a gene. The CDR3 bases are TGTGCCAGCAGCTCCTTAGCGGGAGGTAGCACAGATACGCAGTATTTT. As protein: CASSSLAGGSTDTQYF.

The rearrangement uses TRBV28 and TRBJ1-1; D is ambiguous. Germline CDR1 MDHEN, CDR2 SYDVKM. The CDR3 spans 12 residues. V gave up 1 base and J gave up 3 bases, with 3 bases separating them. This CDR3 is CASSLSYTEAFF. The DNA for the CDR3 is TGTGCCAGCAGTTTATCCTACACTGAAGCTTTCTTT.

J is TRBJ1-2 and V is TRBV2; D gene unclear. The CDR3 has 14 residues. Germline V gene sequence: CDR1 SNHLY, CDR2 FYNNEI. With 1 base removed from V and 4 bases from J, the gap between germline ends came to 10 bases. CDR3 sequence (DNA): TGTGCCAGCAGTGAAGAATCGACGGCCTATGGCTACACCTTC. Amino acid sequence: CASSEESTAYGYTF. Filled out from reference TRBV2 and TRBJ1-2, the complete variable domain reads EPEVTQTPSHQVTQMGQEVILRCVPISNHLYFYWYRQILGQKVEFLVSFYNNEISEKSEIFDDQFSVERPDGSNFTLKIRSTKLEDSAMYFCASSEESTAYGYTFGSGTRLTVV.

The chain couples TRBV9 to TRBJ2-2; D call uncertain. This CDR3 spans 10 amino acids. CDR1 SGDLS and CDR2 YYNGEE come from the germline V gene. V shed 10 bases and J shed 3 bases, with 4 bases lying between them. The CDR3 is CALHTGELFF. CDR3 nucleotide sequence: TGTGCCCTACACACCGGGGAGCTGTTTTTT.

This rearrangement joins TRBV10-2 to TRBJ2-5, with D perhaps matching TRBD1 (5 bases). Trimming removed 3 bases at V and 4 bases at J, with 21 bases between. Germline CDR1 reads WSHSY; CDR2 reads SAAADI. CDR3 size: 17 residues. The CDR3 coding sequence is TGCGCCAGCAGTGATTCACGCGCTAGGGGATTAGGAGAGACCCAGTACTTC. It codes for CASSDSRARGLGETQYF.

V and J are TRBV6-2 or TRBV6-3 and TRBJ1-5; 9 nucleotides match TRBD1. Germline loops: CDR1 MNHEY, CDR2 SVGEGT. This CDR3 has 15 residues. J gave up 3 bases and V 4 bases, and 4 bases lay outside the gene matches. The CDR3 coding sequence is TGTGCCAGCAGTTCGGGACAGGGAATCAATCAGCCCCAGCATTTT. Its translation: CASSSGQGINQPQHF.

The V and J genes are TRBV16 and TRBJ1-1; tentative D call: TRBD1 (5 bases). CDR3 length: 16 residues. V was shortened by 4 bases and J by 3 bases, with 18 bases between the two germline ends. Germline CDR1 and CDR2: KGHSY and FQNENV. The CDR3 coding sequence is TGTGCCAGCAGCCGAGCTTGGGGCGGGGGATACACTGAAGCTTTCTTT. Its translation: CASSRAWGGGYTEAFF.

This clone was detected only a few times. The rearrangement links TRBV27 to TRBJ2-5, with D possibly TRBD2 on 6 matching bases. The germline CDR1 and CDR2 sequences are MNHEY and SMNVEV (reference sequence). Trimming left V 8 bases short and J 5 bases short, with 15 bases between. The length of the CDR3 is 13 residues. The CDR3 protein is CASGRESRETQYF. The CDR3 DNA follows: TGTGCCAGCGGCCGGGAGAGTAGGGAGACCCAGTACTTC.

This chain connects TRBV9 to TRBJ2-1; TRBD1 matches 10 bases. The J segment lost 7 bases and the V segment lost 0 bases, leaving 10 bases of the junction unmatched. CDR1 and CDR2 from the germline V gene are SGDLS and YYNGEE. The CDR3 covers 17 residues. The CDR3 region has the DNA TGTGCCAGCAGCGTAGATCAGGGGACAGGGGTTCCTAATGAGCAGTTCTTC. Translating it yields CASSVDQGTGVPNEQFF. The whole variable domain, remainder taken from reference TRBV9 and TRBJ2-1, is DSGVTQTPKHLITATGQRVTLRCSPRSGDLSVYWYQQSLDQGLQFLIQYYNGEERAKGNILERFSAQQFPDLHSELNLSSLELGDSALYFCASSVDQGTGVPNEQFFGPGTRLTVL.

The chain links TRBV7-6 to TRBJ1-2; 9 nucleotides line up with TRBD1. Per the germline V gene, CDR1 is SGHVS and CDR2 is FNYEAQ. Trimming at V came to 3 bases and at J to 5 bases, leaving 10 bases not matched to a gene. CDR3 length: 16 amino acids. CDR3 sequence: CASSFNVGTGWYGYTF. The CDR3 nucleotides read TGTGCCAGCAGCTTTAATGTGGGGACAGGGTGGTATGGCTACACCTTC.

This rearrangement joins TRBV5-4 to TRBJ1-5, with D possibly matching TRBD1 (6 bases). The CDR3 runs to 14 residues. V was trimmed by 1 base and J by 3 bases, leaving 8 bases between them. The V gene's germline CDR1 is SGHNT and CDR2 YYREEE (reference sequence). CDR3 DNA: TGTGCCAGCAGCTTGAGGGGGGACAATCAGCCCCAGCATTTT. Its translation is CASSLRGDNQPQHF.

The chain carries TRBV6-2 or TRBV6-3 and TRBJ2-4, with D perhaps matching TRBD1 or TRBD2 (5 bases each). Germline V CDR1 and CDR2: MNHEY, SVGEGT. Trimming pared 1 base from V and 6 bases from J, leaving 13 bases between. The CDR3 has 15 residues. CDR3 sequence: CASSYWDPPGNIQYF. The CDR3 DNA follows: TGTGCCAGCAGTTACTGGGACCCCCCGGGAAACATTCAGTACTTC.

This chain uses TRBV19 with TRBJ2-7; possible D gene TRBD2, 5 bases. The CDR3 contains 15 residues. CDR1 and CDR2 (germline): LNHDA, SQIVND (reference sequence). Trimming removed 5 bases from V and 0 bases from J, with 14 bases in between. The DNA of the CDR3 is TGTGCCAGTAGTGTTACGGGATCAAGCTCCTACGAGCAGTACTTC. Its translation: CASSVTGSSSYEQYF.

V gene TRBV6-5 combines with J gene TRBJ2-7; tentative D call: TRBD2 (7 bases). Germline V gene data show CDR1 as MNHEY and CDR2 as SVGAGI. Trimming shortened V by 6 bases and J by 7 bases, and 19 bases separated the two germline ends. The length of the CDR3 is 14 residues. The chain's CDR3 is CASRGEGGPGEQYF. In DNA, the CDR3 is TGTGCCAGCAGGGGCGAGGGGGGGCCGGGGGAGCAGTACTTC.

This chain connects TRBV3-1 (or the pseudogene TRBV3-2) to TRBJ1-2; 7 bases line up with TRBD1. This CDR3 region has 15 residues. CDR1 and CDR2 from the germline V gene are LGHDT and YNNKEL (reference sequence). Losses at the gene ends were 1 base for V and 0 bases for J; bases not matched to a gene: 2. CDR3 protein: CASSQGTGANYGYTF. The CDR3 region has the DNA TGTGCCAGCAGCCAAGGTACAGGGGCTAACTATGGCTACACCTTC.

The chain has TRBV19 and TRBJ1-4; a possible D gene is TRBD1 (6 bases). From germline, CDR1 is LNHDA and CDR2 SQIVND (reference sequence). CDR3 length: 13 residues. V was clipped by 11 bases and J by 7 bases, with 17 bases between them. CDR3 amino acids: CASRIVGGEKLFF. As DNA, the CDR3 is TGTGCCTCCCGTATAGTAGGGGGTGAAAAACTGTTTTTT.

The gene calls are TRBV4-1 and TRBJ2-7; TRBD2 agrees at 8 bases. The V segment lost 6 bases and the J segment 3 bases; nucleotides outside the gene matches: 13. CDR1 MGHRA and CDR2 YSYEKL come from the germline V gene. CDR3 length: 16 amino acids. The DNA of the CDR3 is TGCGCCAGCAGACGAACGGGAGGGGATTCTCACTACGAGCAGTACTTC. It encodes CASRRTGGDSHYEQYF.